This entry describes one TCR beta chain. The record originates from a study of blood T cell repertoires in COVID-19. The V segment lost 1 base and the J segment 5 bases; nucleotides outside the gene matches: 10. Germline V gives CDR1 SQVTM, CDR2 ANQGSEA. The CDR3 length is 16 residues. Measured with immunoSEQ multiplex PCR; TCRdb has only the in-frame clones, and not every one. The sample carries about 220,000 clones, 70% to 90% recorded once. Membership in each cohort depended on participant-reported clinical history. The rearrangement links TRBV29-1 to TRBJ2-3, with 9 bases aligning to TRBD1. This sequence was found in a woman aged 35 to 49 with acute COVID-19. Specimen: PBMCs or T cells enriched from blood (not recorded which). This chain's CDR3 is CSVEAGDRGLRDTQYF. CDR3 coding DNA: TGCAGCGTTGAAGCCGGCGACAGGGGGTTAAGAGATACGCAGTATTTT.